This TCR beta chain appears in the sequencing data of a study of cytomegalovirus exposure and HLA in healthy donors. Vbeta (60) and Jbeta (13) primers were used in the PCR. TCRdb's copy holds only in-frame clones and misses some; the assay was immunoSEQ multiplex PCR. The sample has fewer than 200,000 clones; around 78% are singletons. The V end was cut by 5 bases, the J end by 7 bases, with 18 bases between. CDR3 size: 16 residues. Germline CDR1 and CDR2: SGHVS and FNYEAQ. The TCR was taken from a female donor in good health and CMV-seronegative. The rearrangement uses TRBV7-6 and TRBJ1-6, with D maybe TRBD1 (5 bases). Sequenced material: PBMCs. In DNA, the CDR3 is TGTGCCAGCAGCCCAGGAATAGGGGAAGGCAATTCACCCCTCCACTTT. This codes for CASSPGIGEGNSPLHF.